These T cell receptor beta chains were read from a single sample in a study of CD8 T cells in ankylosing spondylitis. MiXCR, applied by TCRdb to the 5' RACE reads, yields one record per CDR3 protein. This table holds roughly 35,000 distinct CDR3 sequences, 9.5% to 12% found once. The sequencing sample was made of synovial fluid, either unsorted or a sorted T cell fraction (not recorded which). The receptors stem from a male donor with ankylosing spondylitis. Both conserved end residues are part of each CDR3. The D gene is left open where the match is weak. Clone size appears in some rows only: once, few, many, or a class for an expanded clone.

CDR3 DNA	CDR3 protein	CDR3 length	clone size	V gene	J gene	D gene
TGTGCCAGCAGTTTAGGCGGGGGGATTGAGCAGTTCTTC	CASSLGGGIEQFF	13	many	TRBV28	TRBJ2-1	TRBD2
TGTGCCAGCAGTTTACCCGAGGGCACTGAAGCTTTCTTT	CASSLPEGTEAFF	13	NA	TRBV27	TRBJ1-1	NA
TGTGCCAGCAGCTCATGGGGAACGGACAATGAGCAGTTCTTC	CASSSWGTDNEQFF	14	NA	TRBV7-9	TRBJ2-1	NA
TGTGCCAGCAGCCTGGGTAGCCGGGACGAGCAGTACTTC	CASSLGSRDEQYF	13	NA	TRBV5-6	TRBJ2-7	NA
TGCAGTGCGGTGGCTTGGGGGCAGGATGGCTACACCTTC	CSAVAWGQDGYTF	13	NA	TRBV20-1	TRBJ1-2	NA
TGTGCCAGCAGTTACTCGGACCCCCCGGGTGACGACGAGCAGTACTTC	CASSYSDPPGDDEQYF	16	NA	TRBV6-5	TRBJ2-7	NA
TGTGCCAGCAGCTTAGCAGGCCAGAGCAATCAGCCCCAGCATTTT	CASSLAGQSNQPQHF	15	NA	TRBV11-2	TRBJ1-5	NA
TGTGCCAGCAGTCCAAATGAGAATGAGCAGTTCTTC	CASSPNENEQFF	12	many	TRBV12-3/TRBV12-4	TRBJ2-1	NA
TGTGCCAGCAGCTTCCTTTCTGGCGTGGCAGGGACCCAGTACTTC	CASSFLSGVAGTQYF	15	NA	TRBV7-2	TRBJ2-5	NA
TGCAGCGTTGAACCCGGGACAAACACTGAAGCTTTCTTT	CSVEPGTNTEAFF	13	many	TRBV29-1	TRBJ1-1	NA
TGTGCCAGCAGTCCCACAGGGATGAACACTGAAGCTTTCTTT	CASSPTGMNTEAFF	14	NA	TRBV7-6	TRBJ1-1	NA
TGTGCCAGCAGTTTAGGGTCAGGCTACTCCTACGAGCAGTACTTC	CASSLGSGYSYEQYF	15	many	TRBV28	TRBJ2-7	NA
TGCAGTGCCGTGCCGGGACAGGGGGTTCATGAGCAGTTCTTC	CSAVPGQGVHEQFF	14	many	TRBV20-1	TRBJ2-1	TRBD1
TGCAGCACTTTGAAGGCAGGGGGCACGGTAGGCACTGAAGCTTTCTTT	CSTLKAGGTVGTEAFF	16	few	TRBV29-1	TRBJ1-1	TRBD1
TGTGCCAGCAGCGTGGAGCATATGGGTCAAGAGACCCAGTACTTC	CASSVEHMGQETQYF	15	NA	TRBV9	TRBJ2-5	NA
TGTGCCAGCAGACCCACGGCAGCGGGAGGGCAGGGTACGCAGTATTTT	CASRPTAAGGQGTQYF	16	few	TRBV27	TRBJ2-3	TRBD2
TGCAGCGTTGAAGGACCAGAGACAGGGCACTATGGCTACACCTTC	CSVEGPETGHYGYTF	15	many	TRBV29-1	TRBJ1-2	TRBD1
TGCAGTGCTAGACTACCCCTCGGGGGGCTAGCGAGTGAGCAGTTCTTC	CSARLPLGGLASEQFF	16	NA	TRBV20-1	TRBJ2-1	NA